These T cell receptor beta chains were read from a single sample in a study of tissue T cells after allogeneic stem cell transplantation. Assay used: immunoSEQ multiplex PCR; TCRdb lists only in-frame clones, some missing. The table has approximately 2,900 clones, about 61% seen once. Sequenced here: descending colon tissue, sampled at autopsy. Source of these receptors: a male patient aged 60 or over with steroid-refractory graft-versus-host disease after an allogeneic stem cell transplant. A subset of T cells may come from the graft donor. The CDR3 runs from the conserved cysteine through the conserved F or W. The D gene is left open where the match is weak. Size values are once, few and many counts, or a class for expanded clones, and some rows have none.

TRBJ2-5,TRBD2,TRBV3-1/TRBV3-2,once,TGTGCCAGCAGCCAATTACGGGGGGAGTCTGAGACCCAGTACTTC,CASSQLRGESETQYF
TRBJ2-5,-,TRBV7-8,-,TGTGCCAGCAGATCAGAAGAGACCCAGTACTTC,CASRSEETQYF
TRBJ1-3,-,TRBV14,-,TGTGCCAGCAGCCAAGAGGTGCAGGGTGTGGACACCATATATTTT,CASSQEVQGVDTIYF
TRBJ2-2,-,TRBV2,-,TGTGCCAGCAGGGCGGGGTTCGACACCGGGGAGCTGTTTTTT,CASRAGFDTGELFF
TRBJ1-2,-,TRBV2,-,TGTGCCAGCAGTGTCGTGGAAAACTATGGCTACACCTTC,CASSVVENYGYTF
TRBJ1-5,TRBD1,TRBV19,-,TGTGCCAGTAAGGGGGAGGGACAGGGGATCAAGAGGAGCAATCAGCCCCAGCATTTT,CASKGEGQGIKRSNQPQHF
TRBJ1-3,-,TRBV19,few,TGTGCCAGTAGTGGTTCTGGAAACACCATATATTTT,CASSGSGNTIYF
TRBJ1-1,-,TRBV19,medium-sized,TGTGCCAGTAGTATTGGAACAGAGGGTAACACTGAAGCTTTCTTT,CASSIGTEGNTEAFF
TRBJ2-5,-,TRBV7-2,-,TGTGCCAGCAGCTTGATCGGTCGAAATCTCAAAGAGACCCAGTACTTC,CASSLIGRNLKETQYF
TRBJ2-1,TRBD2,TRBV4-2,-,TGTGCCAGCAGCCCCGCTAGCGGGGGGGCCAACGATGAGCAGTTCTTC,CASSPASGGANDEQFF
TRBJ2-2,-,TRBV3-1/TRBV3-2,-,TGTGCCAGCAGCCAAGACTCCGGGGAGCTGTTTTTT,CASSQDSGELFF
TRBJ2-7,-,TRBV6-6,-,TGTGCCAGCAGCTCGGGGACCCCAGGGTCCGGCGAGCAGTACTTC,CASSSGTPGSGEQYF
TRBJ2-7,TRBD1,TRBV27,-,TGTGCCAGCAGTTTAGTACAGGGGATCTACGAGCAGTACTTC,CASSLVQGIYEQYF
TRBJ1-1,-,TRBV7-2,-,TGTGCCAGCAGCTTAGATAGGGTCGAGAACACTGAAGCTTTCTTT,CASSLDRVENTEAFF
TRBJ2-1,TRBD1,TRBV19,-,TGTGCCAGTACCGGGACAGGGTATAGCAATGAGCAGTTCTTC,CASTGTGYSNEQFF
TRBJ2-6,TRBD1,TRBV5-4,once,TGTGCCAGCAACCTCATCGGACAGGGGGCTGTTGGGGCCAACGTCCTGACTTTC,CASNLIGQGAVGANVLTF
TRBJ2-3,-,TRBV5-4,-,TGTGCCAGCAGCTCTCTTCTAGTGGGAGAGGGAGATACGCAGTATTTT,CASSSLLVGEGDTQYF